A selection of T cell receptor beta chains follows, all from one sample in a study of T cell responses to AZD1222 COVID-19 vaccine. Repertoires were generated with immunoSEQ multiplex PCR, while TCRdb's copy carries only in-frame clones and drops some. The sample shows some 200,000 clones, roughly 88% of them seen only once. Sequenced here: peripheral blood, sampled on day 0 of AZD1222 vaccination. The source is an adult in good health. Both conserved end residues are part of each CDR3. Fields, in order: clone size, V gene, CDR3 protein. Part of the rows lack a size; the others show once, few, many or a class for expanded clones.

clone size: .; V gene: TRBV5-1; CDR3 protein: CASSLVLAENYEQYF
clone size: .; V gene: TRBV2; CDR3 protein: CASSGLAGVSGELFF
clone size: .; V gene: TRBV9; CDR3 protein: CASSVGGAGDEQYF
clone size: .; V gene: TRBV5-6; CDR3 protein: CASSLVARVNYGYTF
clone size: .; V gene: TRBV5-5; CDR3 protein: CASSPGTGVGYGYTF
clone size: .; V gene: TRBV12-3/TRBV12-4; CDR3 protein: CASSNRGLAFF
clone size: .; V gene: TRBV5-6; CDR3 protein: CASSPLRLAYSYEQYF
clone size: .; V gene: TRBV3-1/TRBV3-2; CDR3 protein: CASSPRDVGGYTF
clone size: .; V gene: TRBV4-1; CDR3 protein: CASSQGGGSYYNEQFF
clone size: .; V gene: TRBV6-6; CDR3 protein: CASSPLGGQGLSYEQYF
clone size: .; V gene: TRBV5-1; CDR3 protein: CASGLGMDTGELFF
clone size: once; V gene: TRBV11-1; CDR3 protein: CASSLVQGASYEQYF
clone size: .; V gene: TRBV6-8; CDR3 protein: CASSSGEGQGVPLGKNTGELFF
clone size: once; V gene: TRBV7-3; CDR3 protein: CASSPEGQGDSGANVLTF
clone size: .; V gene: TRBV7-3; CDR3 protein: CASSLMSGRPLNEQFF
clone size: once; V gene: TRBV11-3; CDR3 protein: CASSSQGQGGTEAFF
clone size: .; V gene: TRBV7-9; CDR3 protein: CASSHRGQDYGYTF
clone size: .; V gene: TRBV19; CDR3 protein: CASSIETGGEQTQYF
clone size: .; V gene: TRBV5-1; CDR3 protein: CASSLEVGAEGAFF
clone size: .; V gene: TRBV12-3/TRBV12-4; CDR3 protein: CASSLVGAYEQYF
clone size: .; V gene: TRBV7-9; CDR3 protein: CASSLGDSVTQYF
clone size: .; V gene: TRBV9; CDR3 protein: CASSVALDGELFF
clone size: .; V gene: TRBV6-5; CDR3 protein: CASSPLGGTEAFF